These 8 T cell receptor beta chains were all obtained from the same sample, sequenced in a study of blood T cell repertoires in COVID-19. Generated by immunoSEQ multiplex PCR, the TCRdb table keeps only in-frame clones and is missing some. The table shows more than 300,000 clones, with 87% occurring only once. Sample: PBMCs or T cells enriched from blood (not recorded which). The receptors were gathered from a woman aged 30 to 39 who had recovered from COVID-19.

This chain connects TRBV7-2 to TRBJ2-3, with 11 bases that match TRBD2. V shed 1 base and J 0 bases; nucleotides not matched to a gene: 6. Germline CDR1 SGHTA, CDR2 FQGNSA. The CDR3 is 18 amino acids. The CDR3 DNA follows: TGTGCCAGCAGCTTAGACCGACTAGCGGGGACTAGCACAGATACGCAGTATTTT. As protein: CASSLDRLAGTSTDTQYF.

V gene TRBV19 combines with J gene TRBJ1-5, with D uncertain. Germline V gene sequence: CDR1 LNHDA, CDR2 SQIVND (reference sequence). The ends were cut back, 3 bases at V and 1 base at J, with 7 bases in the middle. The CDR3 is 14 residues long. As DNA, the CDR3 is TGTGCCAGTAGTATTGGAGGGAGCAATCAGCCCCAGCATTTT. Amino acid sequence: CASSIGGSNQPQHF.

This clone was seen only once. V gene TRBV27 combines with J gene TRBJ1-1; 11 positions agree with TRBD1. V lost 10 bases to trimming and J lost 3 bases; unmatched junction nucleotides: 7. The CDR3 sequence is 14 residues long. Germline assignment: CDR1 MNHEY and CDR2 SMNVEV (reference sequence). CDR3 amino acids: CATRTGGVDTEAFF. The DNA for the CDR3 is TGTGCCACCCGGACAGGGGGCGTCGACACTGAAGCTTTCTTT.

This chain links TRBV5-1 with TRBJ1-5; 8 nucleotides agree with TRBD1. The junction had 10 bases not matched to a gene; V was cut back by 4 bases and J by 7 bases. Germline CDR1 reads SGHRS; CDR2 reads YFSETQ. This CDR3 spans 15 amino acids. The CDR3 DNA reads TGCGCCAGCAGCATAACAGGGGGGGCCTGGCAGCCCCAGCATTTT. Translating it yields CASSITGGAWQPQHF.

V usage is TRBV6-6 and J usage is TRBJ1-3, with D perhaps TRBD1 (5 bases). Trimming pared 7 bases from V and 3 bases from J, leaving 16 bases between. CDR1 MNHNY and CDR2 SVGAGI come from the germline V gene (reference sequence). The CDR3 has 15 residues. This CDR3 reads CASIAQGLIGNTIYF. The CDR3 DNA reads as TGTGCCAGCATCGCCCAGGGTTTGATTGGAAACACCATATATTTT.

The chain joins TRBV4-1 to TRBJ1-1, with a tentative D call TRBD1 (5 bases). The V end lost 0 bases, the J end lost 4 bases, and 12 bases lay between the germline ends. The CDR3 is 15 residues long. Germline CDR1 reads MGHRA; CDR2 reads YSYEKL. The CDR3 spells CASSQEGGAITEAFF. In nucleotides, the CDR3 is TGCGCCAGCAGCCAAGAAGGAGGGGCAATCACTGAAGCTTTCTTT.

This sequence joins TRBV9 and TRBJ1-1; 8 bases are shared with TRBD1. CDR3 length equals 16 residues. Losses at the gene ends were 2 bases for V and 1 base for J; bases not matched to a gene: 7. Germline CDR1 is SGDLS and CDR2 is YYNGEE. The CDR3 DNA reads TGTGCCAGCAGCGTGACAGGGGTATTTCCGAACACTGAAGCTTTCTTT. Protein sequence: CASSVTGVFPNTEAFF.

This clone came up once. The CDR3 bases are TGTGCCTGGAATGCGGGGTCCACAGATACGCAGTATTTT. Translated, it gives CAWNAGSTDTQYF. The rearrangement links TRBV30 to TRBJ2-3, with D maybe TRBD2 (6 bases). The length of the CDR3 is 13 residues. The V gene's germline CDR1 is GTSNPN and CDR2 SVGIG (reference sequence). Trimming shortened V by 4 bases and J by 2 bases, and 10 bases separated the two germline ends.